This entry is about one TCR beta chain. Its antigen remains undetermined. Base qualities are not provided; no much larger clone lies one nucleotide away. The immunoSEQ Assay, a bias-controlled multiplex PCR, was used to amplify TCRbeta CDR3 regions from genomic DNA. The published analysis was carried out like this. The number of nucleated cells in each sample was estimated by amplification of reference gene primers within the assay. To quantify the absolute abundance of each unique TCRbeta CDR3 rearrangement, sequence reads were collapsed and filtered. For each sample, productive Simpson clonality was calculated as the square root of Simpson's diversity index over productive rearrangements. Entries here come from immuneACCESS through TCRdb and include only in-frame sequences with V and J called. Some clones fail to appear in such tables; in the studies checked, an unresolved V gene covers under half of the shortfall, and the cause of the remainder is unknown. D and trimming were read from the DNA, whereas the V and J calls and clone size are those reported in that table. This sample is represented by 200,000 to 250,000 clones; 80% to 90% of them were singletons. 3% to 4% of the sample is in the top ten clones.

This entry is derived from a study of blood T cell repertoires in COVID-19 (TCRdb year 2020). With regard to the full study: Samples covering the acute and convalescent phases of COVID-19 were provided by collaborators in the United States, Italy and Spain. HLA class I and class II types, where available, came from metadata supplied by the sample provider rather than from assay-based typing. The samples were drawn from the first 160 participants of the ongoing ImmuneRACE study and from 1,254 subjects provided by 6 global collaborators. Sample metadata almost always included a de-identified subject ID, COVID-19 status, age in years and sex. The material from the prospective study consisted of cDNA or gDNA derived from T cells, B-cell-depleted T cells, or PBMCs. The repertoires were released in a freely available public database intended as a resource for research on the immune response to SARS-CoV-2. The dataset comprised deeply sampled blood TCRbeta repertoires from subjects exposed to, actively infected with, or recovered from COVID-19.

The paper as a whole reports these results and caveats: Clinical and demographic metadata were provided uncurated, with the amount varying by source and participant.

Reading from cysteine to phenylalanine, the CDR3 counts 13 amino acids. The kept DNA is CDR3 alone, 39 bases in frame from the first base. From the germline V gene, CDR1 is KGHDR and CDR2 is SFDVKD. Trimming takes 9 bases from V and 2 bases from J, and the germline ends sit 13 bases apart. Participants in the prospective study were aged about 18 to 95 years, lived in some 24 United States geographic areas, and enrolled through a virtual design. In the prospective study, cohorts were assigned on the basis of participant-reported clinical history obtained from a screening survey and a study questionnaire. Each participant in the prospective study had whole blood, serum and a nasopharyngeal or oropharyngeal swab collected by mobile phlebotomists. Over a roughly 2-month period, participants in the prospective study had the option of providing additional blood draws and questionnaires. Before DNA extraction, blood samples from the prospective study were shipped at room temperature or frozen.

The sequence came from a woman between 35 and 50 years old with acute COVID-19. The chain is assembled from TRBV24-1 and TRBJ2-7, with TRBD1 perhaps the D gene, on 5 matching bases. Specimen: PBMCs or T cells enriched from blood (not recorded which). For the CDR3, the sequence is CATPLVGAYEQYF. The DNA reads as follows: TGTGCCACCCCTTTGGTAGGGGCCTACGAGCAGTACTTC.